The 18 T cell receptor beta chains presented below share a single source sample, sequenced in a study of cytotoxic CD8 clonotypes in ibrutinib-treated CLL. Using immunoSEQ multiplex PCR, the repertoire was profiled, and TCRdb retains in-frame clones only, with some absent. The sample has 30,000 or so clones, 55% to 65% seen once. Sequenced here: PBMCs, sampled before ibrutinib treatment. The receptors were sampled from a human donor with chronic lymphocytic leukemia.

A few counts support this clone. The chain joins TRBV27 to TRBJ1-5; tentatively, D is TRBD1 (5 bases). V dropped 1 base and J dropped 7 bases, with 8 bases sitting between them. CDR1 is MNHEY and CDR2 is SMNVEV in the germline V gene (reference sequence). The CDR3 runs to 13 residues. CDR3 loop: CASSLLGGQPQHF. The CDR3 DNA reads as TGTGCCAGCAGTTTATTGGGGGGACAGCCCCAGCATTTT.

The V gene is TRBV30, the J gene TRBJ1-1; D is undetermined. Germline V CDR1 and CDR2: GTSNPN, SVGIG (reference sequence). This CDR3 comprises 15 residues. In DNA, the CDR3 is TGTACCCGGAACCAACAATCGTCCGGGAGGACTGAAGCTTTCTTT. The encoded protein is CTRNQQSSGRTEAFF.

The sample holds one count of this clone. The V gene is TRBV7-6, the J gene TRBJ2-1; the D gene is possibly TRBD2 (5 bases). V lost 3 bases and J 1 base, leaving 10 bases between the germline ends. Germline CDR1 is SGHVS and CDR2 is FNYEAQ. This CDR3 spans 15 amino acids. CDR3 coding DNA: TGTGCCAGCAGCTTCGGGGATCAATCCTACAATGAGCAGTTCTTC. This encodes CASSFGDQSYNEQFF.

This chain links TRBV2 with TRBJ2-7, with a tentative D call TRBD1 (6 bases). Trimming shortened V by 6 bases and J by 3 bases, and 12 bases separated the two germline ends. Germline CDR1 reads SNHLY; CDR2 reads FYNNEI. The CDR3 loop spans 13 amino acids. DNA of the CDR3: TGTGCCAGCAGCCAGCCGGGACACTACGAGCAGTACTTC. Translating it yields CASSQPGHYEQYF.

A few counts support this clone. The chain couples TRBV27 to TRBJ1-1, with D possibly being TRBD1 (6 bases). This CDR3 comprises 15 residues. Germline V CDR1 and CDR2: MNHEY, SMNVEV (reference sequence). V gave up 6 bases and J gave up 6 bases, with 20 bases separating them. The CDR3, as DNA: TGTGCCAGCAGATTTTGGACAGACCCAAGGGCTGAAGCTTTCTTT. Protein: CASRFWTDPRAEAFF.

This clone was found a few times. The rearrangement uses TRBV27 and TRBJ2-3; 7 nucleotides align to TRBD1. The CDR3 consists of 14 residues. The germline V gene encodes CDR1 MNHEY and CDR2 SMNVEV (reference sequence). V dropped 6 bases and J dropped 0; count of bases not matched to a gene: 3. CDR3 in amino acids: CASRLQGSTDTQYF. CDR3 bases: TGTGCCAGCAGATTACAGGGGAGCACAGATACGCAGTATTTT.

This chain links TRBV19 with TRBJ2-7; TRBD1 matches 9 bases. CDR1 and CDR2 (germline): LNHDA, SQIVND (reference sequence). The V and J ends lost 5 bases and 1 base, in that order; junction bases with no gene match: 6. This CDR3 spans 15 amino acids. In DNA form, the CDR3 reads TGTGCCAGTAGTTCCGGGACAGGGTATTCCTACGAGCAGTACTTC. Its translation: CASSSGTGYSYEQYF.

The chain is built from TRBV19 and TRBJ1-1, with 7 bases identical to TRBD1. CDR1 and CDR2 (germline): LNHDA, SQIVND (reference sequence). The CDR3 runs 16 residues. With V trimmed by 9 bases and J by 0 bases, 13 bases remained unmatched. The CDR3 nucleotides are TGTGCCAGCCTCCCGCAGGGGGGTGGGGTGAACACTGAAGCTTTCTTT. This gives the protein CASLPQGGGVNTEAFF.

A few counts support this clone. The chain is built from TRBV7-2 and TRBJ2-5; the D is unclear. Trimming stripped 2 bases from V and 3 bases from J, with 13 bases between. Germline lookup yields CDR1 SGHTA and CDR2 FQGNSA. The CDR3 runs to 15 residues. The CDR3 loop is CASSLWPRAKETQYF. The CDR3 DNA is TGTGCCAGCAGCTTATGGCCTCGCGCCAAAGAGACCCAGTACTTC.

The rearrangement joins TRBV2 to TRBJ2-3; 7 bases align to TRBD2. Germline assignment: CDR1 SNHLY and CDR2 FYNNEI. V dropped 5 bases and J dropped 1; count of bases not matched to a gene: 3. The CDR3 is made up of 14 amino acids. For the CDR3, the DNA is TGTGCCAGCAGTTCCCTAGCGGGCACAGATACGCAGTATTTT. Its protein product is CASSSLAGTDTQYF.

V gene TRBV27 combines with J gene TRBJ2-5, with 8 bases lining up with TRBD1. The CDR3 has 15 amino acids. Unmatched junction bases numbered 7, after V lost 2 bases and J lost 5 bases. Germline values: CDR1 MNHEY, CDR2 SMNVEV (reference sequence). The CDR3, as DNA: TGTGCCAGCAGTTTAACAGGGGGGTTACGGGAGACCCAGTACTTC. Amino acids: CASSLTGGLRETQYF.

This clone was recorded a few times. The chain is built from TRBV12-2 and TRBJ2-1. TRBV12-2 is noted as a pseudogene. The CDR3 contains 13 residues. The CDR3 spells CASRLGTYNEQFF. The CDR3 nucleotides read TGTGCAAGTCGCTTAGGGACCTACAATGAGCAGTTCTTC.

The V and J genes are TRBV10-3 and TRBJ1-1, with 9 bases fitting TRBD1. Germline CDR1 reads ENHRY; CDR2 reads SYGVKD. This CDR3 is 13 amino acids long. V was clipped by 8 bases and J by 1 base; unmatched bases: 2. CDR3 region: CAIEQGANTEAFF. The CDR3 nucleotides are TGTGCCATCGAACAGGGGGCGAACACTGAAGCTTTCTTT.

This clone was detected a few times. V gene TRBV6-5 combines with J gene TRBJ1-5; 7 bases match TRBD1. Germline lookup yields CDR1 MNHEY and CDR2 SVGAGI. Losses at the gene ends were 5 bases for V and 6 bases for J; bases not matched to a gene: 4. The CDR3 runs to 13 residues. The CDR3 DNA reads TGTGCCAGCAGTCGACAGGGAACTCAGCCCCAGCATTTT. The encoded protein is CASSRQGTQPQHF.

The chain recombines TRBV21-1 with TRBJ2-3; the table names TRBD2, a call not compared with the DNA. TRBV21-1 is an annotated pseudogene. CDR3 length: 15 amino acids. As DNA, the CDR3 is TGTGCCAGCAGCAAAGCGCTCCCTAGTCCGGATACGCAGTATTTT. Protein product: CASSKALPSPDTQYF.

This clone was counted only a few times. The chain combines TRBV5-1 with TRBJ2-7, with D uncertain. Trimming cost V 1 base and J 1 base, with 9 bases left between them. Looked up from germline, CDR1 is SGHRS and CDR2 is YFSETQ. The CDR3 is 14 residues long. The CDR3 DNA sequence: TGCGCCAGCAGCTTGTCGCGGCATTCCTACGAGCAGTACTTC. It codes for CASSLSRHSYEQYF. Using reference TRBV5-1 and TRBJ2-7 for the parts outside the CDR3, the full variable domain is KAGVTQTPRYLIKTRGQQVTLSCSPISGHRSVSWYQQTPGQGLQFLFEYFSETQRNKGNFPGRFSGRQFSNSRSEMNVSTLELGDSALYLCASSLSRHSYEQYFGPGTRLTVT.

The gene calls are TRBV11-2 and TRBJ2-7, with unresolved D. The ends were cut back, 5 bases at V and 4 bases at J, with 12 bases in the middle. The CDR3 runs 13 residues. Germline-derived CDR1 and CDR2 are SGHAT and FQNNGV. Here the CDR3 DNA reads TGTGCCAGCAGCCCGACATCCGGGTACGAGCAGTACTTC. Amino acid sequence: CASSPTSGYEQYF.

Only a few counts were recorded for this clone. The chain recombines TRBV30 with TRBJ1-2; D is perhaps TRBD1 (5 bases). The germline V and J ends were trimmed by 8 bases and 3 bases, with 13 bases remaining between them. The CDR3 is made up of 12 amino acids. CDR1 is GTSNPN, CDR2 SVGIG, per germline (reference sequence). The CDR3 loop reads CAANQGDYGYTF. The CDR3 nucleotides read TGTGCCGCGAATCAAGGGGACTATGGCTACACCTTC.